This section outlines one T cell receptor (beta chain) sequence together with its context. Its binding antigen is unknown. Base-call qualities are not available, and no considerably larger clone is one nucleotide away. The library was obtained by the immunoSEQ multiplex PCR assay. TCRdb obtained this table from immuneACCESS and retained in-frame rearrangements with V and J assigned. These tables miss some clones; where compared with another copy, unresolved V genes account for less than half of the shortfall, and the remainder is unexplained. The sample yields over 75,000 clones; approximately 96% were counted once. The ten top clones hold about 0.29% of the sample. Germline trimming amounts to 4 bases on V and 8 bases on J, with 9 as the count of junction bases outside the gene matches. Via the germline V gene, CDR1 is LGHNA and CDR2 YNFKEQ. From its cysteine to its phenylalanine, the CDR3 spans 16 amino acids. Here the CDR3 DNA is all that survives: 48 bases in frame from base 1.

The sample is drawn from a study of technical replicates of blood from a handful of donors (dated by TCRdb to the late 2010s). The chain employs TRBV4-2 and TRBJ1-6, and TRBD1 matches 9 of the central bases. Sequencing was done on a sample of T cells isolated from PBMCs. The sequence was obtained from a human donor in good health. The nucleotides read TGTGCCAGCAGCCGCTTGGGGGACAGGGCTGATTCACCCCTCCACTTT. The resulting protein is CASSRLGDRADSPLHF.